Sequencing of this TCR beta chain was carried out in a study of blood T cell repertoires in COVID-19. Study details: T cells, B-cell-depleted T cells, or PBMCs supplied cDNA or gDNA.

This CDR3 spans 14 amino acids. The V gene's germline CDR1 is LGHDT and CDR2 YNNKEL (reference sequence). Trimming took 5 bases from V and 2 from J, leaving 12 bases between them. In the authors' workflow: Estimated nucleated cell counts came from reference gene primer amplification. Measured with immunoSEQ multiplex PCR; TCRdb has only the in-frame clones, and not every one. Clone size and the V and J calls come from that table; the DNA yielded D and trimming. Among 14,000 or so clones listed, more than 65% were seen once. This receptor was obtained from a woman between 45 and 60 years old with active or convalescent COVID-19. Sample: peripheral blood. The gene calls are TRBV3-1 (or the pseudogene TRBV3-2) and TRBJ1-1; possibly TRBD1 for D (5 bases). The CDR3 bases are TGTGCCAGCAGCAGCCAGGGAATAAACACTGAAGCTTTCTTT. It codes for CASSSQGINTEAFF.